What follows describes a single T cell receptor (beta chain). Its target is not known. Authors' processing steps: As immunoSEQ supplied junction-only sequences (without quality scores), filtering differed. This table comes from immunoSEQ multiplex PCR, and its TCRdb copy is limited to in-frame clones, with some not included. That table gives V, J and clone size, and the DNA gave D and trimming. The sample contains around 1,900,000 clones, 90% to 95% of which appear only once. CDR3 length: 14 residues. The germline V gene encodes CDR1 MNHEY and CDR2 SMNVEV (reference sequence). V gave up 1 base and J gave up 8 bases; unmatched junction bases: 5. Terminally differentiated effector memory CD45RA+ cells were excluded from the naive CD8 cells, which were CD45RO-negative and positively selected for CCR7. Every donor was a Caucasian adult from Nashville, Tennessee. The sample is drawn from a study of shared clonotypes between healthy human individuals. Study-level findings and limits: Larger richness was generally estimated for naive than memory subsets.

This sequence was found in a man between 18 and 35 years old in good health. Some clones in this sample may be carry-over from other donors' samples. Sequenced input: naive CD8+ T cells from PBMCs. The rearrangement links TRBV27 to TRBJ2-1; 7 bases align to TRBD2. CDR3 DNA sequence: TGTGCCAGCAGTTTATTCGGGGGAGGGGATGAGCAGTTCTTC. Translating gives CASSLFGGGDEQFF.